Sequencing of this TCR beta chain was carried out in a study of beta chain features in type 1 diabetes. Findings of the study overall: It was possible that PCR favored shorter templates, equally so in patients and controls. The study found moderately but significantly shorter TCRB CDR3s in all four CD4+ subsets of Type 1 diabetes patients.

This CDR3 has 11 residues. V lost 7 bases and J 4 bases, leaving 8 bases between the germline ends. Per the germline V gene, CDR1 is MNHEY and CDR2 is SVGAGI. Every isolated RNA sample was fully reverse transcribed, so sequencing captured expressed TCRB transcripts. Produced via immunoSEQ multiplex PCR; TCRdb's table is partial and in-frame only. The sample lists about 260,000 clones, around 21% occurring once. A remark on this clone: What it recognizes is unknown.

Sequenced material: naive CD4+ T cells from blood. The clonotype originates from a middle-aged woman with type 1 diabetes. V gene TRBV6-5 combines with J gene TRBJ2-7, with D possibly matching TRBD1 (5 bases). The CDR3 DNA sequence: TGTGCCAGCAAGACAGATTACGAGCAGTACTTC. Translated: CASKTDYEQYF.